The rows below give T cell receptor beta chains drawn from one sample of a study of OX40 agonist ivuxolimab in advanced cancers. Profiling relied on immunoSEQ multiplex PCR, and the TCRdb table lists in-frame clones only, not all of them. The table has approximately 58,000 clones, more than 75% seen once. The specimen comprised CD4+ or CD8+ T cells sorted from blood, sampled in a trial of the OX40 agonist ivuxolimab. The receptors were gathered from an adult with an advanced solid tumor such as melanoma, head and neck, liver or kidney cancer. Each CDR3 is given with its conserved first and last residue. D genes are given only for firm matches. Not every row has a clone size; where given, it reads once, few, many or a size class.

clone size,V gene,D gene,J gene,CDR3 protein,CDR3 DNA
.,TRBV7-9,.,TRBJ1-5,CASSLQGPNQPQHF,TGTGCCAGCAGCTTACAGGGGCCCAATCAGCCCCAGCATTTT
few,TRBV7-9,.,TRBJ2-7,CASSFQGDEQYF,TGTGCCAGCAGCTTCCAGGGAGACGAGCAGTACTTC
.,TRBV7-9,.,TRBJ2-2,CASSLAGSSGELFF,TGTGCCAGCAGCTTAGCGGGGTCTTCCGGGGAGCTGTTTTTT
.,TRBV7-2,.,TRBJ2-7,CASSRDAPYEQYF,TGTGCCAGCAGCCGGGACGCACCCTACGAGCAGTACTTC
.,TRBV6-1,TRBD1,TRBJ2-5,CASSSDRGKTQYF,TGTGCCAGCAGTTCGGACAGGGGTAAGACCCAGTACTTC
.,TRBV28,.,TRBJ2-3,CASSLLAGTDTQYF,TGTGCCAGCAGTTTATTGGCGGGGACAGATACGCAGTATTTT
few,TRBV7-2,.,TRBJ1-6,CASSTAPGPNSPLHF,TGTGCCAGCAGCACAGCCCCGGGGCCGAATTCACCCCTCCACTTT
once,TRBV10-1,.,TRBJ2-3,CASSDSREPAGDTQYF,TGCGCCAGCAGTGATAGTCGCGAGCCGGCTGGAGATACGCAGTATTTT
.,TRBV19,.,TRBJ2-7,CASSTPSPGNLYEQYF,TGTGCCAGTAGTACCCCTTCGCCCGGGAACCTCTACGAGCAGTACTTC
.,TRBV11-1,.,TRBJ1-1,CASTQGGENTEAFF,TGTGCCAGCACCCAAGGGGGAGAGAACACTGAAGCTTTCTTT
once,TRBV21-1,.,TRBJ2-5,CASSNLETQYF,TGTGCCAGCAGCAACCTCGAGACCCAGTACTTC